Following are 5 T cell receptor beta chains from one sample sequenced in a study of metastatic and nonmetastatic thyroid tumors. Thyroid surgery had not been preceded by any treatment in any patient. TCRdb used MiXCR to call clones anew from the PCR reads. Of just over 40,000 clones listed, 11% are singletons. Material for sequencing was blood. The receptors stem from a female donor with papillary thyroid cancer or a benign thyroid nodule (not recorded which). Some clones in this sample may be carry-over from other donors' samples.

This clone was seen at least ten times. The gene calls are TRBV2 and TRBJ1-2, with TRBD1 identical over 8 bases. V lost 10 bases and J lost 5; bases outside the gene matches: 12. In germline, CDR1 is SNHLY, CDR2 FYNNEI. The CDR3 loop spans 14 amino acids. The CDR3 loop reads CATPGTGQGYGYTF. CDR3 coding DNA: TGTGCCACCCCCGGGACAGGACAAGGGTATGGCTACACCTTC.

The table lists this clone with many counts. CDR3 amino acids: CASSLGGGSNFDYTF. CDR3 DNA: TGTGCCAGCAGTTTAGGCGGAGGATCTAACTTTGACTACACCTTC. The rearrangement joins TRBV27 to TRBJ1-2, with unresolved D. Germline CDR1 reads MNHEY; CDR2 reads SMNVEV (reference sequence). Trimming stripped 2 bases from V and 10 bases from J, with 20 bases between. The CDR3 consists of 15 residues.

This clone appeared many times. The chain has TRBV27 and TRBJ2-1, with no clear D. The CDR3 runs to 17 residues. V lost 5 bases and J 1 base, leaving 18 bases between the germline ends. Germline V lookup: CDR1 MNHEY, CDR2 SMNVEV (reference sequence). This CDR3 reads CASSLGPTRKSYNEQFF. The CDR3 DNA reads TGTGCCAGCAGTCTCGGTCCCACACGCAAATCCTACAATGAGCAGTTCTTC.

The chain combines TRBV6-2 or TRBV6-3 with TRBJ2-1, with 13 bases lining up with TRBD2. CDR1 and CDR2 (germline): MNHEY, SVGEGT. The CDR3 spans 19 residues. J was trimmed by 1 base and V by 2 bases; bases with no gene match: 8. CDR3 in DNA: TGTGCCAGCAGTTACGTGGGGGGGGGACTAGCGGGATCCTACAATGAGCAGTTCTTC. It is translated as CASSYVGGGLAGSYNEQFF.

This clone was detected ten times or more. This chain links TRBV19 with TRBJ2-5; the match to TRBD2 covers 13 bases. Trimming cost V 4 bases and J 7 bases; bases outside gene matches: 12. CDR3 length: 17 amino acids. The germline V gene encodes CDR1 LNHDA and CDR2 SQIVND (reference sequence). The CDR3 nucleotides are TGTGCCAGTAGTACTTTGGGACTAGCGGGGCCCCGGAGGACCCAGTACTTC. As protein: CASSTLGLAGPRRTQYF.